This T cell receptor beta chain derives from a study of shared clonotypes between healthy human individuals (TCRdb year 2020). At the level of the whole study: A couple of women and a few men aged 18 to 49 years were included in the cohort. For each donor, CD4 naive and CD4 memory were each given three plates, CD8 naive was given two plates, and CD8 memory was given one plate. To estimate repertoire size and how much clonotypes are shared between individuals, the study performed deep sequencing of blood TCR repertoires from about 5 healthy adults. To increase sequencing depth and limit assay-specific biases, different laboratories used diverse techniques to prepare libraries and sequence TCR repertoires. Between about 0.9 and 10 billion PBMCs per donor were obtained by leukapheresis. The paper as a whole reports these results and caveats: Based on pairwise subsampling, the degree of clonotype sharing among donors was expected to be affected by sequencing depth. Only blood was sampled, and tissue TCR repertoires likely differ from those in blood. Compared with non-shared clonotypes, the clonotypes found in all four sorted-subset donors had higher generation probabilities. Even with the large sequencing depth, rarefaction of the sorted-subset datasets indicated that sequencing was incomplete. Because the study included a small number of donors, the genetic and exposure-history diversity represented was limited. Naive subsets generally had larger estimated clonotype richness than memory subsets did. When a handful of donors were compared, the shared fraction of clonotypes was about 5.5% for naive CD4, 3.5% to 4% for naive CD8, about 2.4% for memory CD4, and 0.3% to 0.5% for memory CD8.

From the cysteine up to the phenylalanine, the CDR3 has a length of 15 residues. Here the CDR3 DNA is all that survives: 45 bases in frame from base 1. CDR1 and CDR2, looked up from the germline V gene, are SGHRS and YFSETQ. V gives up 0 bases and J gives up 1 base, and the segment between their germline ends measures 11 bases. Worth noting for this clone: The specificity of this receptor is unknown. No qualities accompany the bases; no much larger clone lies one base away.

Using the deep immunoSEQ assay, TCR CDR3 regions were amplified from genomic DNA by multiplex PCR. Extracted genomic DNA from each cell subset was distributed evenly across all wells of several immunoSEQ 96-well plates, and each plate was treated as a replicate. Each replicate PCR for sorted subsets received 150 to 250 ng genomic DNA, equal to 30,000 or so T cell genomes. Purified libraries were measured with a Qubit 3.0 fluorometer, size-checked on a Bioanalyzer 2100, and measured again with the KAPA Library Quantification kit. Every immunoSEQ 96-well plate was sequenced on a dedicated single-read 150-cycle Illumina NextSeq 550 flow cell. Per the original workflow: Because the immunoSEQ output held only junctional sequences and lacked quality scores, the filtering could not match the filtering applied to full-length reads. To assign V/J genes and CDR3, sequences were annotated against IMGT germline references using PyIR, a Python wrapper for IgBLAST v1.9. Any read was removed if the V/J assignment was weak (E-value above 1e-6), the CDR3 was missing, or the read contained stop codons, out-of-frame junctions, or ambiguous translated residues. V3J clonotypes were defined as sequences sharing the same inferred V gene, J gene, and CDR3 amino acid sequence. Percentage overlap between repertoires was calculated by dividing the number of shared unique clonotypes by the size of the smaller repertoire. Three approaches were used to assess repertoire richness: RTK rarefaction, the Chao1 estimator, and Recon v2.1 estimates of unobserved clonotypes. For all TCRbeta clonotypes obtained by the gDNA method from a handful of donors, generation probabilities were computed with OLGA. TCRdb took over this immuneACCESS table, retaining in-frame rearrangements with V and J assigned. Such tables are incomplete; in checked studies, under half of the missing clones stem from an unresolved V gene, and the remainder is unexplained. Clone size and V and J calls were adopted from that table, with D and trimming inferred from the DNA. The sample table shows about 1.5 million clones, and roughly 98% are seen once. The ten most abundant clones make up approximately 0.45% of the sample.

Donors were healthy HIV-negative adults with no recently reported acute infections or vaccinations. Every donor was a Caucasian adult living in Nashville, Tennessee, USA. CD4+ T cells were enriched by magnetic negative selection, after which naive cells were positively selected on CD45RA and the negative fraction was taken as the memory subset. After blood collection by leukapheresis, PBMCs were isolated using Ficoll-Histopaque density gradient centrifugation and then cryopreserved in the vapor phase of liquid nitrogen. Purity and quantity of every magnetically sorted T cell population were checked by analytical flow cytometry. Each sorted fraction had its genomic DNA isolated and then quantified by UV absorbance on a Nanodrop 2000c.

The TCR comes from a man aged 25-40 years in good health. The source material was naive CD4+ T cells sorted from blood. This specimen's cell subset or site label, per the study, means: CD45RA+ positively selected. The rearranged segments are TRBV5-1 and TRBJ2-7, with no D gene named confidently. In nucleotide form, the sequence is TGCGCCAGCAGCTTGGTACCCTCGCGGTCCTACGAGCAGTACTTC. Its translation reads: CASSLVPSRSYEQYF.